These 14 T cell receptor beta chains were sequenced from one sample in a study of blood T cell repertoires in COVID-19. Here immunoSEQ multiplex PCR was the method, and the copy in TCRdb shows in-frame clones only, minus some. The sample includes roughly 300,000 clones, about nine tenths of them seen just once. Sequencing was carried out using PBMCs or T cells enriched from blood (not recorded which). The source of these receptors is a woman under 30 who had recovered from COVID-19.

The V gene is TRBV7-2, the J gene TRBJ1-2; a weak D match, TRBD1 (5 bases). The V end lost 5 bases, the J end lost 1 base, and 11 bases lay between the germline ends. Germline V lookup: CDR1 SGHTA, CDR2 FQGNSA. The CDR3 sequence is 14 residues long. The CDR3 region is CASSGADVNYGYTF. The CDR3 DNA is TGTGCCAGCAGCGGGGCGGACGTTAACTATGGCTACACCTTC.

The genes are TRBV6-6 and TRBJ2-2; possibly TRBD2 for D (6 bases). This CDR3 is 16 amino acids long. The V gene's germline CDR1 is MNHNY and CDR2 SVGAGI (reference sequence). V lost 10 bases, J lost 0 bases, and 18 bases lay in between. The CDR3 DNA reads as TGTGCCATCGGCCCCGGGGGTATACCGAACACCGGGGAGCTGTTTTTT. This gives the protein CAIGPGGIPNTGELFF.

The rearrangement links TRBV24-1 to TRBJ2-3, with 12 bases fitting TRBD2. CDR3 length equals 16 residues. The germline CDR1 and CDR2 sequences are KGHDR and SFDVKD. Trimming removed 3 bases from V and 4 bases from J; junction bases left unmatched: 4. CDR3 residues: CATSDRTSGVPDTQYF. The DNA for the CDR3 is TGTGCCACCAGTGATCGGACTAGCGGGGTACCAGATACGCAGTATTTT.

This chain uses TRBV2 with TRBJ2-5; 9 nucleotides agree with TRBD1. V dropped 1 base and J dropped 10; count of bases not matched to a gene: 13. CDR1 and CDR2 (germline): SNHLY, FYNNEI. The length of the CDR3 is 16 residues. DNA of the CDR3: TGTGCCAGCAGTGAAGGGGTGGACAGGGGCCACGTCCTCCAGTACTTC. This gives the protein CASSEGVDRGHVLQYF.

Turning to this clone: Additional DNA sequences in this sample encode the identical CDR3. The chain couples TRBV18 to TRBJ2-5; weak D call: TRBD2 (6 bases). CDR3 length: 14 residues. Trimming removed 3 bases at V and 4 bases at J, with 12 bases between. Per germline, CDR1 KGHSH and CDR2 LQKENI. DNA of the CDR3: TGTGCCAGCTCACCGGGCCAGGGAGGAGAGACCCAGTACTTC. This encodes CASSPGQGGETQYF.

A single count supports this clone. V is TRBV29-1 and J is TRBJ2-3, with D uncertain. Looked up from germline, CDR1 is SQVTM and CDR2 is ANQGSEA. This CDR3 has 16 residues. V was trimmed by 1 base and J by 0 bases, leaving 14 bases between them. CDR3 protein: CSVEGQAHSSTDTQYF. DNA for the CDR3: TGCAGCGTTGAAGGGCAGGCCCATTCTAGCACAGATACGCAGTATTTT.

In this sample, this clone turned up once. This chain uses TRBV25-1 with TRBJ2-5; possibly TRBD2 for D (6 bases). Germline V gives CDR1 MGHDK, CDR2 SYGVNS. This CDR3 is 14 amino acids long. V was clipped by 7 bases and J by 5 bases, with 17 bases between them. In DNA form, the CDR3 reads TGTGCCAGCACTCTAGGGCTAGCGCAGGAGACCCAGTACTTC. This encodes CASTLGLAQETQYF.

V is TRBV5-1 and J is TRBJ2-2; D not resolved. The germline V and J ends were trimmed by 5 bases and 1 base, with 3 bases remaining between them. From germline, CDR1 is SGHRS and CDR2 YFSETQ. The CDR3 is 12 amino acids. CDR3 loop: CASSMNTGELFF. In DNA, the CDR3 is TGCGCCAGCAGTATGAACACCGGGGAGCTGTTTTTT. Supplemented by reference TRBV5-1 and TRBJ2-2, the full variable domain reads KAGVTQTPRYLIKTRGQQVTLSCSPISGHRSVSWYQQTPGQGLQFLFEYFSETQRNKGNFPGRFSGRQFSNSRSEMNVSTLELGDSALYLCASSMNTGELFFGEGSRLTVL.

This rearrangement joins TRBV28 to TRBJ1-2, with 12 positions matching TRBD1. The CDR3 has 12 residues. Germline lookup yields CDR1 MDHEN and CDR2 SYDVKM. V gave up 6 bases and J gave up 9 bases; unmatched junction bases: 2. CDR3 protein: CASSGTGGSYTF. CDR3 nucleotides: TGTGCCAGCAGCGGGACAGGGGGCAGCTACACCTTC.

CDR3 loop: CATSDSHSSGGADTQYF. CDR3 coding DNA: TGTGCCACCAGTGATTCCCATTCTAGCGGGGGGGCAGATACGCAGTATTTT. V and J are TRBV24-1 and TRBJ2-3, with 12 bases identical to TRBD2. After removal of 2 bases from V and 4 bases from J, the junction contained 6 bases not matched to a gene. This CDR3 contains 17 residues. Germline CDR1 is KGHDR and CDR2 is SFDVKD.

The rearrangement links TRBV5-8 to TRBJ1-3, with 7 bases that match TRBD1. The CDR3 totals 15 residues. The V and J ends lost 6 bases and 7 bases, in that order; junction bases with no gene match: 13. The germline V gene has CDR1 SGHTS and CDR2 YDEGEE. This CDR3 is CASTSTDRAGNTIYF. The CDR3 nucleotides read TGTGCCAGCACCTCAACCGACAGGGCGGGTAACACCATATATTTT.

V usage is TRBV27 and J usage is TRBJ1-2; 8 nucleotides match TRBD1. The CDR3 covers 15 residues. V lost 2 bases to trimming and J lost 6 bases; unmatched junction nucleotides: 8. Germline V gene sequence: CDR1 MNHEY, CDR2 SMNVEV (reference sequence). The CDR3 loop is CASSLIGRGRDGYTF. DNA of the CDR3: TGTGCCAGCAGTTTAATCGGCAGGGGGCGGGATGGCTACACCTTC.

The genes are TRBV4-1 and TRBJ2-3; 9 bases are a match to TRBD1. V lost 4 bases to trimming and J lost 2 bases; unmatched junction nucleotides: 7. Germline V gene lookup returns CDR1 MGHRA and CDR2 YSYEKL. This CDR3 is built from 16 residues. The CDR3 DNA sequence: TGCGCCAGCAGCCCAGGGACAGGGAGTACCACAGATACGCAGTATTTT. Translating gives CASSPGTGSTTDTQYF.

The chain recombines TRBV3-1 (or the pseudogene TRBV3-2) with TRBJ1-1; a possible D gene is TRBD1 (5 bases). Looked up from germline, CDR1 is LGHDT and CDR2 is YNNKEL (reference sequence). This CDR3 has 13 residues. V was trimmed by 0 bases and J by 11 bases, leaving 13 bases between them. The CDR3, as DNA: TGTGCCAGCAGCCAAGAATCGGTTGCAGGGGCTTTCTTT. Translated, it gives CASSQESVAGAFF.